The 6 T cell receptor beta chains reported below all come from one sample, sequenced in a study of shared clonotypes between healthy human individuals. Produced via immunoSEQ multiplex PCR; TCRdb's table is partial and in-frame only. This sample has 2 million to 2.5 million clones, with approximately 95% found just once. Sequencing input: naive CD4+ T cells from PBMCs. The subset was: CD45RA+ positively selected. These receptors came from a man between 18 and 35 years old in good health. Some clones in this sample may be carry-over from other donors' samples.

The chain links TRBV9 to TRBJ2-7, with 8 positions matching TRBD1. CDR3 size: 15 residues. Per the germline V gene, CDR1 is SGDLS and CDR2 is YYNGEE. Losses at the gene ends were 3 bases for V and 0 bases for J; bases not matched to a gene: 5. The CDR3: CASSATGDPSYEQYF. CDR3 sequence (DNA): TGTGCCAGCAGCGCGACAGGGGACCCCTCCTACGAGCAGTACTTC.

The CDR3 nucleotides are TGTGCCAGCAGCGTAGGAAGCGGGGCGGGGATTTACAATGAGCAGTTCTTC. Translated, it gives CASSVGSGAGIYNEQFF. The J gene is TRBJ2-1, the V gene TRBV9; TRBD2 matches at 7 bases. Germline CDR1 SGDLS, CDR2 YYNGEE. The CDR3 contains 17 residues. With 0 bases clipped from V and 4 bases from J, the junction kept 10 bases outside the gene matches. Together with reference TRBV9 and TRBJ2-1, the CDR3 gives the full variable domain: DSGVTQTPKHLITATGQRVTLRCSPRSGDLSVYWYQQSLDQGLQFLIQYYNGEERAKGNILERFSAQQFPDLHSELNLSSLELGDSALYFCASSVGSGAGIYNEQFFGPGTRLTVL.

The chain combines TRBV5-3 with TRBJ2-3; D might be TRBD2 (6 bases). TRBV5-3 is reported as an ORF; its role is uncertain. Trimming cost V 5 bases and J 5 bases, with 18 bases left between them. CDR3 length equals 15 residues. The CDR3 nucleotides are TGTGCCAGAAGATTGAGGGAGGAGGTCGGAGATACGCAGTATTTT. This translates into CARRLREEVGDTQYF.

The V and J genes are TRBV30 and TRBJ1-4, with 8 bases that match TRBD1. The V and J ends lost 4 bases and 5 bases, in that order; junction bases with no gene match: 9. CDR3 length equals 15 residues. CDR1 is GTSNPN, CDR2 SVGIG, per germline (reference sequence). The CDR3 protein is CAWTARQGWNEKLFF. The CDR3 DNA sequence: TGTGCCTGGACCGCTCGACAGGGGTGGAATGAAAAACTGTTTTTT.

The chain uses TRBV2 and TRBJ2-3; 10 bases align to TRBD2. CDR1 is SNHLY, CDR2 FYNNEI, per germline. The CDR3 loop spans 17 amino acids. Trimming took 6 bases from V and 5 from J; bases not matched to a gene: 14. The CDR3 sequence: CASRWTSGMRGGDTQYF. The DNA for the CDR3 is TGTGCCAGCAGATGGACTAGCGGAATGAGAGGGGGAGATACGCAGTATTTT.

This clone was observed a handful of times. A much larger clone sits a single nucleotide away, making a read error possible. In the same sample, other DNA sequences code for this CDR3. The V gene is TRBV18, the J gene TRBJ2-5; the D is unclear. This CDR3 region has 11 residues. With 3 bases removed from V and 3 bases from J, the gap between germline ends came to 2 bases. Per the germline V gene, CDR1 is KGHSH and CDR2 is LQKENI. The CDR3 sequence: CASSPKETQYF. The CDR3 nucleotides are TGTGCCAGCTCACCCAAAGAGACCCAGTACTTC.